These 15 T cell receptor beta chains were sequenced from one sample in a study of cytomegalovirus exposure and HLA in healthy donors. It was with 60 Vbeta and 13 Jbeta primers that the PCR ran. TCRdb keeps only in-frame clones here, not all; method: immunoSEQ multiplex PCR. The sample has about 92,000 clones; around 70% are singletons. Input material: PBMCs. These receptors were taken from a man aged 45-65 years in good health and CMV-seronegative.

This chain links TRBV7-2 with TRBJ1-4, with 8 nucleotides matching TRBD1. Looked up from germline, CDR1 is SGHTA and CDR2 is FQGNSA. Trimming took 5 bases from V and 4 from J; bases not matched to a gene: 3. This CDR3 spans 14 amino acids. For the CDR3, the DNA is TGTGCCAGCAGCCGGACAGGGAATAATGAAAAACTGTTTTTT. Amino acids: CASSRTGNNEKLFF.

The chain carries TRBV6-5 and TRBJ1-4, with D possibly matching TRBD1 (5 bases). Trimming stripped 6 bases from V and 13 bases from J, with 24 bases between. The CDR3 totals 15 residues. Germline CDR1 is MNHEY and CDR2 is SVGAGI. CDR3 residues: CASSDLLIGAVRLFF. The CDR3 nucleotides are TGTGCCAGCAGCGACCTGCTTATTGGGGCAGTAAGACTGTTTTTT.

The rearrangement uses TRBV18 and TRBJ2-2; D may be TRBD1 (5 bases). CDR3 length: 16 residues. Germline assignment: CDR1 KGHSH and CDR2 LQKENI. Trimming cost V 0 bases and J 1 base, with 9 bases left between them. CDR3 loop: CASSPPARVNTGELFF. The CDR3 region has the DNA TGTGCCAGCTCACCACCGGCCAGGGTGAACACCGGGGAGCTGTTTTTT.

This clone was counted only a few times. Different DNA sequences within this sample yield the same CDR3. V is TRBV6-4 and J is TRBJ2-1, with D possibly TRBD2 on 6 matching bases. The CDR3 is made up of 13 amino acids. From germline, CDR1 is MRHNA and CDR2 SNTAGT. The V end was cut by 5 bases, the J end by 6 bases, with 11 bases between. The CDR3 region is CASSPEGRNEQFF. The CDR3 coding sequence is TGTGCCAGCAGTCCGGAGGGGCGCAATGAGCAGTTCTTC.

The table lists this clone with a few counts. The chain carries TRBV5-5 and TRBJ1-4; D remains unclear. This CDR3 has 16 amino acids. Germline CDR1 and CDR2: SGHKS and YYEKEE (reference sequence). V gave up 4 bases and J gave up 8 bases, with 21 bases separating them. In DNA, the CDR3 is TGTGCCAGCAGCCCATCTCCCTCCAGTGCTTGGGAAAAACTGTTTTTT. Encoded protein: CASSPSPSSAWEKLFF.

V is TRBV25-1 and J is TRBJ2-3; 11 bases match TRBD2. Germline lookup yields CDR1 MGHDK and CDR2 SYGVNS. V lost 1 base and J lost 5; bases outside the gene matches: 5. The CDR3 contains 16 residues. CDR3 sequence: CASSEFASGRRDTQYF. CDR3 DNA sequence: TGTGCCAGCAGTGAATTCGCTAGCGGGAGGCGAGATACGCAGTATTTT.

The V and J genes are TRBV7-2 and TRBJ1-1, with TRBD1 matching over 7 bases. With V trimmed by 5 bases and J by 4 bases, 10 bases remained unmatched. CDR1 and CDR2 (germline): SGHTA, FQGNSA. The CDR3 is 15 amino acids. The CDR3 loop reads CASSPGRGRFTEAFF. In DNA, the CDR3 is TGTGCCAGCAGCCCCGGGAGGGGGCGGTTCACTGAAGCTTTCTTT.

The rearrangement uses TRBV5-1 and TRBJ2-1, with 10 bases matching TRBD2. From germline, CDR1 is SGHRS and CDR2 YFSETQ. J was trimmed by 7 bases and V by 7 bases; bases with no gene match: 8. The CDR3 contains 14 residues. CDR3 sequence reads: CASGEASGSNEQFF. CDR3 DNA sequence: TGCGCCAGCGGTGAGGCTAGCGGGAGTAATGAGCAGTTCTTC.

This clone appeared a few times. The J gene is TRBJ1-1, the V gene TRBV10-3, with a possible D match to TRBD1 (6 bases). CDR3 size: 15 residues. V was clipped by 10 bases and J by 0 bases, with 18 bases between them. CDR1 is ENHRY, CDR2 SYGVKD, per germline. CDR3 residues: CATKVATGLNTEAFF. CDR3 nucleotide sequence: TGTGCCACTAAGGTCGCAACAGGGTTGAACACTGAAGCTTTCTTT.

This rearrangement joins TRBV6-5 to TRBJ2-7, with a tentative D call TRBD1 (6 bases). The CDR3 has 14 amino acids. The V gene lost 9 bases and the J gene lost 0 bases, with 15 bases spanning the gap. Germline CDR1 reads MNHEY; CDR2 reads SVGAGI. CDR3 loop: CASGQTGSSYEQYF. CDR3 sequence (DNA): TGTGCCAGTGGACAGACTGGGAGCTCCTACGAGCAGTACTTC.

The chain uses TRBV27 and TRBJ2-4, with TRBD2 matching 7 bases. CDR1 is MNHEY, CDR2 SMNVEV, per germline (reference sequence). CDR3 length equals 15 residues. The junction had 9 bases not matched to a gene; V was cut back by 7 bases and J by 3 bases. CDR3 amino acids: CASTMSWGGKNIQYF. The CDR3 nucleotides read TGTGCCAGCACCATGAGTTGGGGGGGCAAAAACATTCAGTACTTC.

The rearrangement uses TRBV7-9 and TRBJ1-6; weak D call: TRBD1 (6 bases). The V gene's germline CDR1 is SEHNR and CDR2 FQNEAQ (reference sequence). Trimming left V 5 bases short and J 7 bases short, with 15 bases between. The CDR3 spans 15 residues. The CDR3 spells CASSPRGTGNSPLHF. The CDR3 DNA reads as TGTGCCAGCAGCCCTAGAGGAACAGGGAATTCACCCCTCCACTTT.

The chain is built from TRBV6-6 and TRBJ1-5, with TRBD1 matching 7 bases. The CDR3 is made up of 16 amino acids. Germline CDR1 is MNHNY and CDR2 is SVGAGI (reference sequence). Losses at the gene ends were 7 bases for V and 0 bases for J; bases not matched to a gene: 9. CDR3 DNA: TGTGCCAGCACTAGACAGGGACAGAATAGCAATCAGCCCCAGCATTTT. This gives the protein CASTRQGQNSNQPQHF.

The chain uses TRBV6-5 and TRBJ2-7; 12 bases fit TRBD2. This CDR3 has 15 residues. Germline CDR1 MNHEY, CDR2 SVGAGI. The junction had 7 bases not matched to a gene; V was cut back by 6 bases and J by 4 bases. The CDR3 loop is CASSTLAGGSYEQYV. CDR3 bases: TGTGCCAGCAGCACCCTAGCGGGAGGGTCTTACGAGCAGTACGTC.

The DNA of the CDR3 is TGCGCCAGCAGTACTAGCGGGGCCTACACAGATACGCAGTATTTT. Protein product: CASSTSGAYTDTQYF. The chain carries TRBV5-1 and TRBJ2-3; 10 bases agree with TRBD2. The CDR3 contains 15 residues. Germline CDR1 SGHRS, CDR2 YFSETQ. Trimming removed 5 bases from V and 2 bases from J; junction bases left unmatched: 5. The full variable domain, completed using reference TRBV5-1 and TRBJ2-3, is KAGVTQTPRYLIKTRGQQVTLSCSPISGHRSVSWYQQTPGQGLQFLFEYFSETQRNKGNFPGRFSGRQFSNSRSEMNVSTLELGDSALYLCASSTSGAYTDTQYFGPGTRLTVL.